Following are 18 T cell receptor beta chains from one sample sequenced in a study of human T cells and chemical hapten exposure. TCRdb reprocessed the RACE reads with MiXCR, giving one entry per CDR3 protein. The sample contains 95,000 or so distinct CDR3 sequences, approximately 10% of which appear only once. Time point specified: patch test 2, 6 weeks after DPC sensitization. Treatment given: therapeutic diphenylcyclopropenone sensitization with weekly scalp DPC. The source material was whole blood, sampled in connection with sensitization to the hapten diphenylcyclopropenone (DPC). The receptors originated from a woman aged 40 to 49 with alopecia areata. Some clones in this sample may be carry-over from other donors' samples.

This clonotype turned up a few times. The chain links TRBV4-1 to TRBJ2-7; possible D gene TRBD2, 5 bases. CDR3 length: 15 residues. Trimming took off 1 base at V and 5 bases at J, with 15 bases between the two ends. The germline V gene encodes CDR1 MGHRA and CDR2 YSYEKL. The CDR3 loop is CASSQGRTWADEQYF. CDR3 sequence (DNA): TGCGCCAGCAGCCAAGGGAGGACCTGGGCGGACGAGCAGTACTTC.

This clonotype was observed a handful of times. CDR3 sequence: CATSSLRDRVYEQYF. The CDR3 DNA follows: TGTGCCACCAGCAGCCTCCGGGACAGGGTCTACGAGCAGTACTTC. The rearrangement joins TRBV15 to TRBJ2-7, with 9 positions matching TRBD1. V dropped 3 bases and J dropped 3; count of bases not matched to a gene: 6. The germline V gene has CDR1 LNHNV and CDR2 YYDKDF (reference sequence). The CDR3 is 15 amino acids. Using reference TRBV15 and TRBJ2-7 for the parts outside the CDR3, the full variable domain is DAMVIQNPRYQVTQFGKPVTLSCSQTLNHNVMYWYQQKSSQAPKLLFHYYDKDFNNEADTPDNFQSRRPNTSFCFLDIRSPGLGDTAMYLCATSSLRDRVYEQYFGPGTRLTVT.

This clonotype was seen ten or more times. In DNA form, the CDR3 reads TGTGCCAGCCAGTCTGGTGCCTCTAAATACGAGCAGTACTTC. It is translated as CASQSGASKYEQYF. The chain couples TRBV28 to TRBJ2-7, with D unresolved. The CDR3 is 14 residues long. Germline V lookup: CDR1 MDHEN, CDR2 SYDVKM. Trimming pared 8 bases from V and 4 bases from J, leaving 18 bases between.

The gene calls are TRBV3-1 and TRBJ1-1, with D maybe TRBD1 (6 bases). Germline CDR1 LGHDT, CDR2 YNNKEL (reference sequence). The germline V and J ends were trimmed by 6 bases and 1 base, with 12 bases remaining between them. The CDR3 is 14 amino acids. For the CDR3, the DNA is TGTGCCAGCAGTCGGGACACACAGAACACTGAAGCTTTCTTT. Its translation is CASSRDTQNTEAFF.

This clonotype was detected ten times or more. The J gene is TRBJ2-3, the V gene TRBV4-3; perhaps TRBD2 as D (5 bases). From germline, CDR1 is LGHNA and CDR2 YSLEER. CDR3 length: 14 amino acids. V lost 4 bases and J lost 5, with 13 bases in between. CDR3 bases: TGCGCCAGCAGCCGGACGCGAGGAGGAGATACGCAGTATTTT. Residues: CASSRTRGGDTQYF.

This clonotype has only a few counts. The rearrangement joins TRBV7-9 to TRBJ2-5; tentatively, D is TRBD1 or TRBD2 (5 bases each). V gave up 0 bases and J gave up 5 bases, with 16 bases separating them. The CDR3 runs to 16 residues. CDR1 and CDR2 (germline): SEHNR, FQNEAQ (reference sequence). CDR3 amino acids: CASSLAGDLPGETQYF. In DNA, the CDR3 is TGTGCCAGCAGCTTAGCCGGGGACCTACCTGGGGAGACCCAGTACTTC.

This clonotype has more than one count but fewer than ten. The chain combines TRBV5-4 with TRBJ1-1; D is ambiguous. Looked up from germline, CDR1 is SGHNT and CDR2 is YYREEE (reference sequence). V lost 4 bases and J lost 4, with 14 bases in between. There are 14 residues in the CDR3. The CDR3 is CASSPRAVGTEAFF. The CDR3 coding sequence is TGTGCCAGCAGCCCACGGGCCGTCGGCACTGAAGCTTTCTTT.

This clonotype has a count of ten or more. The rearrangement joins TRBV11-2 to TRBJ2-7; possibly TRBD1 for D (6 bases). The ends were cut back, 7 bases at V and 6 bases at J, with 19 bases in the middle. The CDR3 runs 14 residues. Per the germline V gene, CDR1 is SGHAT and CDR2 is FQNNGV. CDR3 loop: CASTWGGQNIEQYF. Here the CDR3 DNA reads TGTGCCAGCACCTGGGGCGGACAGAACATCGAGCAGTACTTC.

The J gene is TRBJ2-4, the V gene TRBV28; D may be TRBD2 (7 bases). Trimming stripped 6 bases from V and 7 bases from J, with 16 bases between. CDR1 is MDHEN, CDR2 SYDVKM, per germline. This CDR3 spans 14 amino acids. CDR3 DNA sequence: TGTGCCAGCAGCCCCCCGGGGGGCGGGAACATTCAGTACTTC. Translated: CASSPPGGGNIQYF. The whole variable domain, remainder taken from reference TRBV28 and TRBJ2-4, is DVKVTQSSRYLVKRTGEKVFLECVQDMDHENMFWYRQDPGLGLRLIYFSYDVKMKEKGDIPEGYSVSREKKERFSLILESASTNQTSMYLCASSPPGGGNIQYFGAGTRLSVL.

The V and J genes are TRBV13 and TRBJ2-3, with a possible D match to TRBD2 (6 bases). The CDR3 consists of 16 residues. The V gene's germline CDR1 is PRHDT and CDR2 FYEKMQ (reference sequence). Between the trimmed V and J ends, which lost 5 bases and 3 bases, there was a span of 18 bases. DNA for the CDR3: TGTGCCAGCAGCCCTGGCCTAGCGTCTTGGACAGATACGCAGTATTTT. Translation gives CASSPGLASWTDTQYF.

For the CDR3, the DNA is TGTGCCAGCAGCCAAGGGGTAACCATCGCGAACACCGGGGAGCTGTTTTTT. Residues: CASSQGVTIANTGELFF. The gene calls are TRBV4-2 and TRBJ2-2; D is unclear. The CDR3 length is 17 residues. Trimming cost V 1 base and J 0 bases, with 12 bases left between them. The germline V gene encodes CDR1 LGHNA and CDR2 YNFKEQ.

The DNA of the CDR3 is TGTGCCAGTAGTAACCCAGGCCCGAACACCGGGGAGCTGTTTTTT. Its translation is CASSNPGPNTGELFF. The gene calls are TRBV19 and TRBJ2-2, with unresolved D. Trimming stripped 4 bases from V and 0 bases from J, with 9 bases between. CDR3 length: 15 residues. CDR1 LNHDA and CDR2 SQIVND come from the germline V gene (reference sequence). The full variable domain, rest sourced from reference TRBV19 and TRBJ2-2, is DGGITQSPKYLFRKEGQNVTLSCEQNLNHDAMYWYRQDPGQGLRLIYYSQIVNDFQKGDIAEGYSVSREKKESFPLTVTSAQKNPTAFYLCASSNPGPNTGELFFGEGSRLTVL.

The chain is built from TRBV18 and TRBJ2-3, with D possibly being TRBD1 (5 bases). V lost 4 bases to trimming and J lost 2 bases, with 7 bases between them. The CDR3 extends over 13 amino acids. Germline CDR1 is KGHSH and CDR2 is LQKENI. In DNA, the CDR3 is TGTGCCAGCTCACAAGGGGCCACAGATACGCAGTATTTT. This encodes CASSQGATDTQYF. The full variable domain, with the rest looked up from reference TRBV18 and TRBJ2-3, is NAGVMQNPRHLVRRRGQEARLRCSPMKGHSHVYWYRQLPEEGLKFMVYLQKENIIDESGMPKERFSAEFPKEGPSILRIQQVVRGDSAAYFCASSQGATDTQYFGPGTRLTVL.

This clonotype has ten or more counts. The V and J genes are TRBV29-1 and TRBJ2-1; tentatively, D is TRBD2 (6 bases). Per germline, CDR1 SQVTM and CDR2 ANQGSEA. There are 14 residues in the CDR3. V gave up 7 bases and J gave up 5 bases, with 18 bases separating them. The CDR3 protein is CSAPLRGENNEQFF. Written as DNA, the CDR3 is TGCAGCGCCCCGTTGCGGGGAGAAAACAATGAGCAGTTCTTC.

This clonotype was seen many times. The chain links TRBV7-2 to TRBJ2-4, with 8 bases fitting TRBD1. The CDR3 totals 13 residues. V dropped 5 bases and J dropped 8; count of bases not matched to a gene: 5. Per the germline V gene, CDR1 is SGHTA and CDR2 is FQGNSA. The CDR3 sequence is CASSRQGSDIQYF. In DNA form, the CDR3 reads TGTGCCAGCAGCCGACAGGGGTCAGACATTCAGTACTTC. Full variable domain (outside the CDR3, taken from reference TRBV7-2 and TRBJ2-4): GAGVSQSPSNKVTEKGKDVELRCDPISGHTALYWYRQSLGQGLEFLIYFQGNSAPDKSGLPSDRFSAERTGGSVSTLTIQRTQQEDSAVYLCASSRQGSDIQYFGAGTRLSVL.

This clonotype has more than one count but fewer than ten. The rearrangement joins TRBV5-1 to TRBJ1-1, with 8 nucleotides matching TRBD1. The ends lost 4 bases at V and 7 bases at J; junction bases unmatched: 6. The germline V gene has CDR1 SGHRS and CDR2 YFSETQ. The CDR3 consists of 13 residues. CDR3 protein: CASSMGQDDEAFF. The CDR3 coding sequence is TGCGCCAGCAGCATGGGACAGGACGATGAAGCTTTCTTT.

The chain recombines TRBV2 with TRBJ2-7; no firm D call. Germline V gene data show CDR1 as SNHLY and CDR2 as FYNNEI. This CDR3 has 14 amino acids. Trimming removed 1 base at V and 0 bases at J, with 7 bases between. The CDR3 loop reads CASSEEELSYEQYF. Written as DNA, the CDR3 is TGTGCCAGCAGTGAAGAGGAACTCTCCTACGAGCAGTACTTC. The full variable domain, rest sourced from reference TRBV2 and TRBJ2-7, is EPEVTQTPSHQVTQMGQEVILRCVPISNHLYFYWYRQILGQKVEFLVSFYNNEISEKSEIFDDQFSVERPDGSNFTLKIRSTKLEDSAMYFCASSEEELSYEQYFGPGTRLTVT.

This clonotype was seen more than once but under ten times. This sequence joins TRBV6-2 or TRBV6-3 and TRBJ2-1; 7 nucleotides line up with TRBD2. After removal of 7 bases from V and 0 bases from J, the junction contained 6 bases not matched to a gene. Germline-derived CDR1 and CDR2 are MNHEY and SVGEGT. The CDR3 covers 15 residues. CDR3 amino acids: CASTSGDTSYNEQFF. CDR3 nucleotide sequence: TGTGCCAGCACTAGCGGCGATACCTCCTACAATGAGCAGTTCTTC.